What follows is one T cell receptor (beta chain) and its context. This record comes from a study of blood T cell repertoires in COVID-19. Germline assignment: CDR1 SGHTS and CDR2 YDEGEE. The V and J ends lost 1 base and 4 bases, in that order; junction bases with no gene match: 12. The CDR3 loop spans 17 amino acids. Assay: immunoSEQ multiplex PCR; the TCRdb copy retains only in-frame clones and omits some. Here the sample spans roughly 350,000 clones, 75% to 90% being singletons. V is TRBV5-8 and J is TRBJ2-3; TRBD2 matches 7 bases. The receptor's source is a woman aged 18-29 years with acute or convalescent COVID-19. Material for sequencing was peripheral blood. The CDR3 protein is CASSLTVGRGYPDTQYF. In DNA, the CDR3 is TGTGCCAGCAGCTTGACTGTAGGGCGGGGGTACCCAGATACGCAGTATTTT.